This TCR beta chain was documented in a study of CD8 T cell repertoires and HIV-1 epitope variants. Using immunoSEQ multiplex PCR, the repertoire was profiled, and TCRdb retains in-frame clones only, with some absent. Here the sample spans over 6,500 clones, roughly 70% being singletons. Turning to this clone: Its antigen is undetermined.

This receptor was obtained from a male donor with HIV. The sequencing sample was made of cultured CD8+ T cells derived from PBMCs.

This CDR3 reads CASSQDTSGGASEQFF. As DNA, the CDR3 is TGCGCCAGCAGCCAAGATACAAGCGGGGGGGCAAGTGAGCAGTTCTTC. This chain connects TRBV4-3 to TRBJ2-1; the match to TRBD2 covers 10 bases. Germline V lookup: CDR1 LGHNA, CDR2 YSLEER. CDR3 length equals 16 residues. With 0 bases clipped from V and 9 bases from J, the junction kept 8 bases outside the gene matches.